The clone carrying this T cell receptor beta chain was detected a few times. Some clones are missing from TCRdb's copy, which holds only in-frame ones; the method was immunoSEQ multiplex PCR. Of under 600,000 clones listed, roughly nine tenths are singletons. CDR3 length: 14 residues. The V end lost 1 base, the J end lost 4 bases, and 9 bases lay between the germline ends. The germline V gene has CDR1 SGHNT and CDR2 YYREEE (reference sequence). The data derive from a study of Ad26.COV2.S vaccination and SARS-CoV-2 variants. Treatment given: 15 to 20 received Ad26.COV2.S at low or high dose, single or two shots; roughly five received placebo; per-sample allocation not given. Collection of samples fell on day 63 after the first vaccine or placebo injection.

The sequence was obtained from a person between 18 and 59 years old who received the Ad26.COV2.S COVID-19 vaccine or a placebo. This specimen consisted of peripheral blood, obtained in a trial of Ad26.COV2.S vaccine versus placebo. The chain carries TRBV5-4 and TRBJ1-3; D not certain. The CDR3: CASSLSGEGNTIYF. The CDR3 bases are TGTGCCAGCAGCTTGTCTGGGGAAGGAAACACCATATATTTT.